What follows describes a single TCR beta chain. Its antigen is not known. This specimen comes from a study of shared clonotypes between healthy human individuals. Looking at the study overall: A couple of women and a few men aged 18 to 49 served as donors.

Researchers reported that CD8 memory united CD45RO+ cells with CCR7-negative CD45RA+ TemRA cells. Sequencing was performed with immunoSEQ multiplex PCR; in TCRdb, only in-frame clones are kept and a portion is missing. The data contain about 110,000 clones, about 72% of them singletons. Whole-study findings and limits: Generally, naive subsets (rather than memory subsets) showed larger estimated richness.

CDR1 is MNHEY and CDR2 is SMNVEV in the germline V gene (reference sequence). The CDR3 is 16 amino acids. V gave up 5 bases and J gave up 0 bases, with 13 bases separating them. This receptor was identified in a woman aged 30 to 39 in good health. The sample consisted of memory CD8+ T cells sorted from blood. As to subset: CD45RO+ cells pooled with CCR7-negative TemRA cells. V usage is TRBV27 and J usage is TRBJ2-2; the D gene is possibly TRBD1 (6 bases). The CDR3 sequence: CASSPRQVPNTGELFF. The CDR3 nucleotides are TGTGCCAGCAGTCCCCGACAGGTACCGAACACCGGGGAGCTGTTTTTT.